This T cell receptor (beta chain) was found in a study of a mutant IDH1 vaccine in newly diagnosed glioma. Study in general: Those enrolled had earlier been treated with radiotherapy, temozolomide, or both, mostly both. At week 47 came visit V13, while visit V12 had come at week 35. Notes on the study in general: Overall, more than 85% of patients had vaccine-induced immune responses.

In regard to this clone: Its antigen is unknown.

Time point given: week 47, end of study. Every single dose of the vaccine, 300 ug of mutant IDH1 20-mer peptide, came with topical imiquimod. Clones were read by immunoSEQ multiplex PCR, and TCRdb kept only the in-frame ones, dropping some. This table has just over 60,000 clones, about four fifths appearing once. The ends were cut back, 0 bases at V and 3 bases at J, with 12 bases in the middle. Germline V gene sequence: CDR1 SGDLS, CDR2 YYNGEE. CDR3 length: 15 residues. The clonotype comes from a young man with glioma. The rearrangement uses TRBV9 and TRBJ1-1; tentative D call: TRBD1 (6 bases). This specimen was PBMCs, taken from a glioma patient whose treatment included an IDH1 peptide vaccine. The CDR3 DNA reads TGTGCCAGCAGCGTAGATGGGGGCGAGGACACTGAAGCTTTCTTT. It specifies CASSVDGGEDTEAFF.